The present T cell receptor beta chain was sequenced within a study of sequential checkpoint blockade in melanoma. About the study: Arm A got nivolumab then ipilimumab; arm B the reverse, 1:1. Each arm's sequence ended with maintenance nivolumab.

Sample treatment: randomized to nivolumab then ipilimumab (arm A) or the reverse (arm B). DNA-damaging chemotherapy had not been given to any patient beforehand. Sorted cells were live CD3+CD8+, lacking CD19 and CD56, from PBMCs. Here immunoSEQ multiplex PCR was the method, and the copy in TCRdb shows in-frame clones only, minus some. Of about 11,000 clones listed, approximately 80% were seen once; the top ten hold about 11%. Germline loops: CDR1 SGHNT, CDR2 YYREEE (reference sequence). After removal of 3 bases from V and 4 bases from J, the junction contained 0 bases not matched to a gene. The CDR3 is 12 residues long.

The chain links TRBV5-4 to TRBJ1-2; 7 nucleotides agree with TRBD1. The receptor's source is a human donor with melanoma. The sample in question was CD8+ T cells sorted from blood (inferred from file names), obtained from a patient given nivolumab and ipilimumab in sequence. The CDR3 sequence is CASSWDSYGYTF. The CDR3, as DNA: TGTGCCAGCAGCTGGGACAGCTATGGCTACACCTTC.